This T cell receptor (beta chain) was profiled in a study of CD8 T cells in Susac syndrome. This CDR3 has 14 amino acids. The V and J ends lost 2 bases and 6 bases, in that order; junction bases with no gene match: 2. Germline V gene data show CDR1 as WNHNN and CDR2 as SYGVQD (reference sequence). This clonotype was detected only once. Roughly 0.45 to 1 ug RNA was reverse transcribed with random hexamers. Across 54 Vbeta and 13 Jbeta, TCR beta CDR3 was amplified with immunoSEQ multiplex PCR. MiXCR, run by TCRdb on the immunoSEQ multiplex PCR reads, gives a single entry per CDR3 protein. The sample lists roughly 300,000 distinct CDR3 sequences, approximately 85% occurring once. Treatment-naive patients with stable or active relapsing-remitting disease served as multiple sclerosis controls.

This receptor was identified in a human donor with multiple sclerosis. The chain employs TRBV10-1 and TRBJ2-3; 10 bases line up with TRBD2. The sequenced sample consisted of CD8+ T cells from PBMCs. In nucleotides, the CDR3 is TGCGCCAGCAGTGAGACTAGCGGGGAGGATACGCAGTATTTT. It yields the protein CASSETSGEDTQYF.